A single sample is the source of the 10 T cell receptor beta chains below, sequenced in a study of glioma-infiltrating T cells after dendritic cell vaccination. The repertoire was sequenced with immunoSEQ multiplex PCR; TCRdb's copy has only in-frame clones and lacks some. Among about 92,000 clones listed, 65% to 90% were seen once. Specimen: blood, collected before dendritic cell vaccination. All receptors come from a human donor with glioblastoma.

The rearrangement uses TRBV15 and TRBJ2-7; 7 bases are a match to TRBD2. Germline V gene data show CDR1 as LNHNV and CDR2 as YYDKDF (reference sequence). CDR3 size: 16 residues. Trimming cost V 2 bases and J 2 bases; bases outside gene matches: 9. CDR3 sequence reads: CATSRRMGGSPYEQYF. The CDR3 nucleotides are TGTGCCACCAGCAGAAGAATGGGGGGGTCGCCCTACGAGCAGTACTTC.

CDR3 loop: CASSPNGVGNTGELFF. The CDR3 DNA reads as TGCGCCAGCAGCCCAAACGGAGTGGGGAACACCGGGGAGCTGTTTTTT. This chain links TRBV5-1 with TRBJ2-2; D is uncertain. Germline V gene data show CDR1 as SGHRS and CDR2 as YFSETQ. There are 16 residues in the CDR3. The germline V and J ends were trimmed by 4 bases and 1 base, with 14 bases remaining between them. The variable domain in full, with the rest retrieved from reference TRBV5-1 and TRBJ2-2, is KAGVTQTPRYLIKTRGQQVTLSCSPISGHRSVSWYQQTPGQGLQFLFEYFSETQRNKGNFPGRFSGRQFSNSRSEMNVSTLELGDSALYLCASSPNGVGNTGELFFGEGSRLTVL.

The chain recombines TRBV4-1 with TRBJ2-3; unclear D gene. The germline CDR1 and CDR2 sequences are MGHRA and YSYEKL. Trimming shortened V by 4 bases and J by 2 bases, and 7 bases separated the two germline ends. The CDR3 sequence is 13 residues long. The CDR3 nucleotides read TGCGCCAGCAGCCTCTCCCCCACAGATACGCAGTATTTT. It yields the protein CASSLSPTDTQYF.

V is TRBV5-4 and J is TRBJ1-4, with 9 bases that match TRBD1. The CDR3 runs to 17 residues. With V trimmed by 4 bases and J by 7 bases, 14 bases remained unmatched. Germline V gives CDR1 SGHNT, CDR2 YYREEE (reference sequence). The CDR3 DNA sequence: TGTGCCAGCAGCCGGACGGGACAGGGCATTATGGCTGAAAAACTGTTTTTT. This translates into CASSRTGQGIMAEKLFF. The full variable domain, in which reference TRBV5-4 and TRBJ1-4 provide the parts outside the CDR3, is ETGVTQSPTHLIKTRGQQVTLRCSSQSGHNTVSWYQQALGQGPQFIFQYYREEENGRGNFPPRFSGLQFPNYSSELNVNALELDDSALYLCASSRTGQGIMAEKLFFGSGTQLSVL.

The chain has TRBV15 and TRBJ2-3, with a weak D call TRBD1 (6 bases). Germline V CDR1 and CDR2: LNHNV, YYDKDF (reference sequence). The CDR3 loop spans 17 amino acids. Trimming shortened V by 0 bases and J by 0 bases, and 13 bases separated the two germline ends. CDR3 in amino acids: CATSREATGQSTDTQYF. CDR3 nucleotides: TGTGCCACCAGCAGAGAGGCCACCGGACAGAGCACAGATACGCAGTATTTT.

CDR3: CASSLASYGYTF. CDR3 nucleotides: TGTGCCAGCAGCTTAGCTAGCTATGGCTACACCTTC. The genes are TRBV7-9 and TRBJ1-2; D not certain. Trimming shortened V by 0 bases and J by 4 bases, and 3 bases separated the two germline ends. The CDR3 is 12 amino acids. The germline gives CDR1 SEHNR, CDR2 FQNEAQ (reference sequence).

The V gene is TRBV5-1, the J gene TRBJ2-7; 8 bases line up with TRBD1. The trim removed 4 bases at V and 6 bases at J, leaving 3 bases unmatched. Germline lookup yields CDR1 SGHRS and CDR2 YFSETQ. The CDR3 length is 12 residues. For the CDR3, the DNA is TGCGCCAGCAGCCGTACAGGGGGCGAGCAGTACTTC. Translating gives CASSRTGGEQYF. The full variable domain, in which reference TRBV5-1 and TRBJ2-7 provide the parts outside the CDR3, is KAGVTQTPRYLIKTRGQQVTLSCSPISGHRSVSWYQQTPGQGLQFLFEYFSETQRNKGNFPGRFSGRQFSNSRSEMNVSTLELGDSALYLCASSRTGGEQYFGPGTRLTVT.

This rearrangement joins TRBV5-4 to TRBJ2-7; no clear D. In germline, CDR1 is SGHNT, CDR2 YYREEE (reference sequence). CDR3 length: 12 residues. V lost 3 bases and J 1 base, leaving 5 bases between the germline ends. The CDR3 DNA reads as TGTGCCAGCAGCTCCCCTTCCTACGAGCAGTACTTC. This gives the protein CASSSPSYEQYF.

The chain carries TRBV5-1 and TRBJ1-1; a possible D gene is TRBD1 (5 bases). V was trimmed by 5 bases and J by 0 bases, leaving 14 bases between them. Germline CDR1 reads SGHRS; CDR2 reads YFSETQ. The CDR3 is made up of 15 amino acids. CDR3 protein: CASRTSGGMNTEAFF. The CDR3, as DNA: TGCGCCAGCAGGACATCGGGGGGTATGAACACTGAAGCTTTCTTT.

J is TRBJ2-1 and V is TRBV2, with 9 bases lining up with TRBD2. This CDR3 has 15 amino acids. V shed 2 bases, J shed 9 bases, and the junction held 8 bases outside the gene matches. Germline V gives CDR1 SNHLY, CDR2 FYNNEI. This CDR3 is CASSESLREGGEQFF. The CDR3 DNA follows: TGTGCCAGCAGTGAATCGCTGCGGGAGGGGGGTGAGCAGTTCTTC. The full variable domain, with the rest looked up from reference TRBV2 and TRBJ2-1, is EPEVTQTPSHQVTQMGQEVILRCVPISNHLYFYWYRQILGQKVEFLVSFYNNEISEKSEIFDDQFSVERPDGSNFTLKIRSTKLEDSAMYFCASSESLREGGEQFFGPGTRLTVL.